The T cell receptor beta chain described here comes from a study of Graves' ophthalmopathy and Graves' hyperthyroidism. The CDR3 contains 14 residues. Germline assignment: CDR1 SGHTA and CDR2 FQGNSA. Germline trimming cut 3 bases from V and 5 bases from J; bases unmatched to any gene: 6. Amplified TCR beta CDR3 regions were obtained using RNA transcripts as template. An opening RT-PCR round employed HTBI primers and preceded a second-round multiplex PCR. TCRdb fed the multiplex PCR reads into MiXCR, producing one record per CDR3 protein. The sample holds some 750,000 distinct CDR3 sequences, 40% seen once. This clonotype has at least ten counts.

This chain links TRBV7-2 with TRBJ1-2; 7 nucleotides line up with TRBD1. This TCR derives from an adult man with Graves' ophthalmopathy. The specimen was peripheral blood. CDR3 in amino acids: CASSFEQGNYGYTF. DNA of the CDR3: TGTGCCAGCAGCTTCGAACAGGGGAATTATGGCTACACCTTC.